These 15 T cell receptor beta chains share one sample of origin, sequenced in a study of shared T cell receptors in the human thymus. TCRdb's copy holds only in-frame clones and misses some; the assay was immunoSEQ multiplex PCR. The sample includes more than 550,000 clones, approximately 85% of them seen just once. This same sample was also part of a study on human thymus T cells.

Sequencing input: thymocytes. The origin of the receptors is a girl under three years old with a congenital heart defect.

J is TRBJ2-7 and V is TRBV6-5; 12 bases align to TRBD2. CDR3 length: 14 residues. The ends lost 6 bases at V and 5 bases at J; junction bases unmatched: 5. CDR1 and CDR2 from the germline V gene are MNHEY and SVGAGI. The CDR3 spells CASRALAGGDEQYF. The CDR3 nucleotides read TGTGCCAGCAGGGCCCTAGCGGGGGGGGACGAGCAGTACTTC.

This sequence joins TRBV5-1 and TRBJ2-5; 10 bases align to TRBD1. Germline CDR1 is SGHRS and CDR2 is YFSETQ. CDR3 length equals 16 residues. V lost 5 bases to trimming and J lost 3 bases; unmatched junction nucleotides: 10. The CDR3 region is CASSPDLGQGEETQYF. CDR3 bases: TGCGCCAGCAGTCCGGATCTTGGACAGGGGGAAGAGACCCAGTACTTC.

The J gene is TRBJ1-5, the V gene TRBV29-1; 7 bases are shared with TRBD1. Germline V gene sequence: CDR1 SQVTM, CDR2 ANQGSEA. The CDR3 has 14 amino acids. The trim removed 6 bases at V and 6 bases at J, leaving 11 bases unmatched. CDR3 loop: CSVPGTVGGQPQHF. CDR3 bases: TGCAGCGTACCAGGGACAGTTGGGGGTCAGCCCCAGCATTTT.

The count of this clone is one. The V call is TRBV28, the J call TRBJ1-2, with 8 bases fitting TRBD1. With V trimmed by 5 bases and J by 5 bases, 7 bases remained unmatched. Germline assignment: CDR1 MDHEN and CDR2 SYDVKM. CDR3 length: 14 residues. As DNA, the CDR3 is TGTGCCAGCAGTCCGGACAGGGTAGAATATGGCTACACCTTC. Its translation: CASSPDRVEYGYTF.

V usage is TRBV5-1 and J usage is TRBJ1-4; 11 bases are a match to TRBD1. CDR3 length: 15 residues. Germline assignment: CDR1 SGHRS and CDR2 YFSETQ. After removal of 2 bases from V and 8 bases from J, the junction contained 5 bases not matched to a gene. The chain's CDR3 is CASSFWGQGDEKLFF. In DNA, the CDR3 is TGCGCCAGCAGCTTTTGGGGACAGGGGGACGAAAAACTGTTTTTT.

The chain couples TRBV7-9 to TRBJ2-3, with 7 bases that match TRBD2. Per the germline V gene, CDR1 is SEHNR and CDR2 is FQNEAQ (reference sequence). J was trimmed by 14 bases and V by 4 bases; bases with no gene match: 18. This CDR3 spans 15 amino acids. The CDR3 loop reads CASSSPGTTVERAYF. The CDR3 DNA sequence: TGTGCCAGCAGCTCACCAGGGACTACGGTTGAGCGTGCGTATTTT.

The CDR3 sequence: CASSLRTERDTQYF. The CDR3 DNA follows: TGTGCCAGCAGCCTCCGGACAGAGCGGGATACGCAGTATTTT. This chain links TRBV11-2 with TRBJ2-3; D perhaps matches TRBD1 (6 bases). Looked up from germline, CDR1 is SGHAT and CDR2 is FQNNGV. The CDR3 has 14 amino acids. The V end was cut by 5 bases, the J end by 6 bases, with 15 bases between.

The chain recombines TRBV12-5 with TRBJ2-1, with 9 bases identical to TRBD2. Trimming removed 2 bases from V and 3 bases from J; junction bases left unmatched: 2. This CDR3 has 15 amino acids. Germline V CDR1 and CDR2: LGHNT, FRNRAP. The CDR3, as DNA: TGTGCTAGTGGTTTGCGACTAGCGGACTACAATGAGCAGTTCTTC. It specifies CASGLRLADYNEQFF.

This rearrangement joins TRBV7-8 to TRBJ2-7, with D maybe TRBD2 (6 bases). Germline V gene sequence: CDR1 SGHVS, CDR2 FQNEAQ. V was clipped by 1 base and J by 2 bases, with 18 bases between them. The CDR3 is 17 residues long. The CDR3 bases are TGTGCCAGCAGCTTAGGGCCTAGGGACTTCCATACCTACGAGCAGTACTTC. It encodes CASSLGPRDFHTYEQYF.

The J gene is TRBJ1-6, the V gene TRBV6-6; D gene uncertain. Deletions cut 2 bases from V and 8 bases from J, with 13 bases between. Germline V CDR1 and CDR2: MNHNY, SVGAGI (reference sequence). The CDR3 is made up of 15 amino acids. CDR3 loop: CASSYGGFGHSPLHF. The DNA for the CDR3 is TGTGCCAGCAGTTACGGAGGTTTCGGGCATTCACCCCTCCACTTT.

V usage is TRBV28 and J usage is TRBJ1-4; D is possibly TRBD1 (5 bases). Germline V lookup: CDR1 MDHEN, CDR2 SYDVKM. The CDR3 sequence is 14 residues long. Trimming took off 3 bases at V and 6 bases at J, with 11 bases between the two ends. CDR3 DNA: TGTGCCAGCAGTTTTAAGGGAGGGGATGAAAAACTGTTTTTT. Translated, it gives CASSFKGGDEKLFF.

The chain employs TRBV5-1 and TRBJ1-1; tentative D call: TRBD1 (6 bases). The germline V gene encodes CDR1 SGHRS and CDR2 YFSETQ. Deletions cut 0 bases from V and 3 bases from J, with 24 bases between. This CDR3 spans 19 amino acids. Written as DNA, the CDR3 is TGCGCCAGCAGCTTGGGATCCAACCTAAAACAGGGTTCGGACACTGAAGCTTTCTTT. Protein product: CASSLGSNLKQGSDTEAFF.

The chain combines TRBV6-1 with TRBJ1-2; D unclear. CDR1 and CDR2 from the germline V gene are MNHNS and SASEGT. V shed 9 bases and J shed 1 base, with 15 bases lying between them. CDR3 length equals 14 residues. The CDR3 bases are TGTGCCAGTTTACCCACAGTACATAACTATGGCTACACCTTC. Translating it yields CASLPTVHNYGYTF.

The chain combines TRBV27 with TRBJ1-6; D is undetermined. CDR3 size: 14 residues. CDR1 MNHEY and CDR2 SMNVEV come from the germline V gene (reference sequence). V gave up 5 bases and J gave up 1 base, with 6 bases separating them. The CDR3: CASSLLSYNSPLHF. The CDR3 nucleotides read TGTGCCAGCAGTCTCTTGTCCTATAATTCACCCCTCCACTTT.

The chain links TRBV28 to TRBJ1-5, with TRBD1 matching 8 bases. CDR3 length: 16 amino acids. Germline trimming cut 6 bases from V and 4 bases from J; bases unmatched to any gene: 11. Per the germline V gene, CDR1 is MDHEN and CDR2 is SYDVKM. CDR3 sequence (DNA): TGTGCCAGCAGACAAGCGGACAGGGAAATTAATCAGCCCCAGCATTTT. This encodes CASRQADREINQPQHF. Combining the CDR3 with reference TRBV28 and TRBJ1-5 gives the whole variable domain DVKVTQSSRYLVKRTGEKVFLECVQDMDHENMFWYRQDPGLGLRLIYFSYDVKMKEKGDIPEGYSVSREKKERFSLILESASTNQTSMYLCASRQADREINQPQHFGDGTRLSIL.